The rows below give T cell receptor beta chains drawn from one sample of a study of T cell changes during pregnancy in multiple sclerosis. Profiling relied on immunoSEQ multiplex PCR, and the TCRdb table lists in-frame clones only, not all of them. This sample has roughly 100,000 clones, with 75% to 95% found just once. The material was peripheral blood, obtained in the second trimester of pregnancy. These receptors were taken from a female donor in good health, enrolled as a control in a pregnancy study. Each CDR3 is given with its conserved first and last residue. D genes are given only for firm matches. Clone size, where shown, is once, few, many, or a class for clones that have expanded.

abundance,j_gene,len,d_gene,v_gene,CDR3nt,CDR3aa
-,TRBJ1-2,12,TRBD1,TRBV5-5,TGTGCCAGCAGCCGGACAGGGTATGACTACACCTTC,CASSRTGYDYTF
once,TRBJ1-5,15,-,TRBV7-9,TGTGCCAGCAGCTTAGCTGCGGGAAGCAATCAGCCCCAGCATTTT,CASSLAAGSNQPQHF
few,TRBJ2-6,18,TRBD1,TRBV4-3,TGCGCCAGCAGCCAAGGGGACAGGGGGACCTCTGGGGCCAACGTCCTGACTTTC,CASSQGDRGTSGANVLTF
-,TRBJ1-4,20,TRBD1,TRBV15,TGTGCCACCAGCAGAATTCCGGGACAGGGAATGTCGAACTCCAATGAAAAACTGTTTTTT,CATSRIPGQGMSNSNEKLFF
-,TRBJ2-7,14,TRBD2,TRBV10-3,TGTGCCATCAGCCCGGGACTACCTAACTACGAGCAGTACTTC,CAISPGLPNYEQYF
-,TRBJ2-1,15,-,TRBV11-3,TGTGCCAGCAGTTTGGGAGGAAGCTCCTACAATGAGCAGTTCTTC,CASSLGGSSYNEQFF
-,TRBJ1-6,18,-,TRBV28,TGTGCCAGCAGCTTCACGGCGGACAGAGCATACTATAATTCACCCCTCCACTTT,CASSFTADRAYYNSPLHF
-,TRBJ2-1,14,-,TRBV9,TGTGCCAGCAGCCCCGAGGTAGCGGCGCGTGAGCAGTTCTTC,CASSPEVAAREQFF
-,TRBJ2-1,12,-,TRBV13,TGTGCCAGCAGCTTAGCGGGAAATGAGCAGTTCTTC,CASSLAGNEQFF
-,TRBJ2-7,13,-,TRBV18,TGTGCCAGCTCACCGTACAACTCCTACGAGCAGTACTTC,CASSPYNSYEQYF
-,TRBJ2-3,14,-,TRBV9,TGTGCCAGCAGTGAAAGAGGCGTCACAGATACGCAGTATTTT,CASSERGVTDTQYF
once,TRBJ1-1,16,-,TRBV14,TGTGCCAGCAGCCAAGGGGCACCACTCCTTAACACTGAAGCTTTCTTT,CASSQGAPLLNTEAFF
-,TRBJ2-1,17,TRBD2,TRBV19,TGTGCCAGTAGTATAGATCTGGGACTAGTCACTAGCGATGAGCAGTTCTTC,CASSIDLGLVTSDEQFF
-,TRBJ2-3,13,-,TRBV28,TGTGCCAGCAGTACGTCAGGGGCCACTACGCAGTATTTT,CASSTSGATTQYF
-,TRBJ2-5,16,TRBD2,TRBV2,TGTGCCAGCAGTGCCGGACTAGCGGGGGGTCGAGAGACCCAGTACTTC,CASSAGLAGGRETQYF
-,TRBJ1-1,17,-,TRBV10-1,TGCGCCAGCAGTAACGAGGGCCAAAGAACGGACCCAAATGAAGCTTTCTTT,CASSNEGQRTDPNEAFF
-,TRBJ2-1,12,TRBD1,TRBV30,TGTGCCTGGATAGGACAGGTAAATGAGCAGTTCTTC,CAWIGQVNEQFF
-,TRBJ1-1,15,TRBD1,TRBV11-3,TGTGCCAGCAGCCAGGACAGGGCGGGGAACACTGAAGCTTTCTTT,CASSQDRAGNTEAFF
-,TRBJ1-2,14,-,TRBV11-2,TGTGCCAGCAGCCAACAGGAAACTACCTATGGCTACACCTTC,CASSQQETTYGYTF
-,TRBJ2-1,17,TRBD2,TRBV7-2,TGTGCCAGCAGCTTAAGGCCGGGCGGGAGCTCCTACAATGAGCAGTTCTTC,CASSLRPGGSSYNEQFF
-,TRBJ1-2,15,-,TRBV7-8,TGTGCCAGCAGCTTAAGGGCCAGGGGTGTAGAGGGCTACACCTTC,CASSLRARGVEGYTF
-,TRBJ2-7,15,TRBD2,TRBV7-2,TGTGCCAGCAGTCCTGGGGGGGTTAAGGGGCTCGAGCAGTACTTC,CASSPGGVKGLEQYF
-,TRBJ1-5,17,-,TRBV19,TGTGCCAGTAGTATAGATAGAGGGTACGGGAGCAATCAGCCCCAGCATTTT,CASSIDRGYGSNQPQHF
-,TRBJ2-1,15,-,TRBV5-4,TGTGCCAGCAGCTTGGAGAGCGGTGGTTTAAATGAGCAGTTCTTC,CASSLESGGLNEQFF
-,TRBJ2-5,14,-,TRBV6-5,TGTGCCAGCAGTTACAATGGACCGGGGGAGACCCAGTACTTC,CASSYNGPGETQYF
-,TRBJ2-5,13,TRBD2,TRBV5-1,TGCGCCAGCAGCCCGGGAGGGAGGGAGACCCAGTACTTC,CASSPGGRETQYF
-,TRBJ1-2,14,-,TRBV7-9,TGTGCCAGCAGCTTAGCAGGGGTCTACTATGGCTACACCTTC,CASSLAGVYYGYTF
-,TRBJ2-1,15,TRBD1,TRBV12-5,TGTGCTAGTGGCACGAGTGGACAGGGTTGGAATGAGCAGTTCTTC,CASGTSGQGWNEQFF
-,TRBJ2-4,17,-,TRBV18,TGTGCCAGCTCAGCGGCCAGACAGTCCCTAGCCAAAAACATTCAGTACTTC,CASSAARQSLAKNIQYF
-,TRBJ1-5,14,-,TRBV30,TGTGCCTGGAGTGGGTTTACAGTCAATCAGCCCCAGCATTTT,CAWSGFTVNQPQHF
-,TRBJ1-1,15,-,TRBV30,TGTGCCTGGGAAATGGGGAGTGCCATGAACACTGAAGCTTTCTTT,CAWEMGSAMNTEAFF
-,TRBJ2-7,14,TRBD1,TRBV15,TGTGCCACGGGGCTCCGGGACAGCTCCTACGAGCAGTACTTC,CATGLRDSSYEQYF
-,TRBJ1-2,14,-,TRBV5-1,TGCGCCAGCAGAACAACGTCAGGGGACTATGGCTACACCTTC,CASRTTSGDYGYTF
-,TRBJ2-3,18,TRBD2,TRBV30,TGTGCCTGGAGTAAATGGGATACCGGGACTAGCCCAACAGATACGCAGTATTTT,CAWSKWDTGTSPTDTQYF
-,TRBJ2-7,16,TRBD2,TRBV9,TGTGCCAGCAGCGTGTCCCGACTAGCTTCTACCTACGAGCAGTACTTC,CASSVSRLASTYEQYF
-,TRBJ1-5,12,-,TRBV29-1,TGCAGCGTTGGTGGGGCCAATCAGCCCCAGCATTTT,CSVGGANQPQHF
-,TRBJ1-2,15,TRBD1,TRBV19,TGTGCCAGTACCCTACCGGGACAGGGGGGCTATGGCTACACCTTC,CASTLPGQGGYGYTF
-,TRBJ2-7,14,TRBD1,TRBV6-6,TGTGCCAGCAGTTATGTACAGGGGGCAGGCGAGCAGTACTTC,CASSYVQGAGEQYF
-,TRBJ1-2,14,TRBD1,TRBV7-8,TGTGCCAGCAGCTGGTCCGGACAGGGCTATGGCTACACCTTC,CASSWSGQGYGYTF
-,TRBJ2-3,12,-,TRBV7-6,TGTGCCAGCAGCTACACCAAGGATACGCAGTATTTT,CASSYTKDTQYF
-,TRBJ1-2,13,TRBD1,TRBV5-5,TGTGCCAGCAGCGCGGACAGGATCTATGGCTACACCTTC,CASSADRIYGYTF
-,TRBJ1-6,14,TRBD1,TRBV6-5,TGTGCCAGCAGTCTGGGACAGGGTAGTTCACCCCTCCACTTT,CASSLGQGSSPLHF
once,TRBJ1-1,14,-,TRBV4-1,TGCGCCAGCAGCTCTCCTACCGTGAGGACTGAAGCTTTCTTT,CASSSPTVRTEAFF
-,TRBJ1-1,14,-,TRBV5-6,TGTGCCAGCGCACGGGAGGCAGGGTACACTGAAGCTTTCTTT,CASAREAGYTEAFF
-,TRBJ1-6,15,TRBD1,TRBV19,TGTGCCAGTAGTGCCTTGACAGGGGGCAATTCACCCCTCCACTTT,CASSALTGGNSPLHF
-,TRBJ2-7,16,TRBD2,TRBV28,TGTGCCAGCATTCCTGCTCGAGGGACTAGTCCCTACGAGCAGTACTTC,CASIPARGTSPYEQYF
once,TRBJ2-7,14,-,TRBV7-2,TGTGCCAGCAGCTTAGCACTAGCCTCCTACGAGCAGTACTTC,CASSLALASYEQYF
-,TRBJ2-7,15,TRBD2,TRBV11-3,TGTGCCAGCAGCCTTGGACTAGGAAAGGGAGGCGAGCAGTACTTC,CASSLGLGKGGEQYF
once,TRBJ1-3,16,-,TRBV23-1,TGCGCCAGCAGTCAATCGGTGCGTGGGCTAGGAAACACCATATATTTT,CASSQSVRGLGNTIYF
-,TRBJ1-2,15,-,TRBV7-9,TGTGCCAGCAGCCCCCGACAGACCCCAGGCTATGGCTACACCTTC,CASSPRQTPGYGYTF
-,TRBJ2-5,14,-,TRBV15,TGTGCCACCAGCAGAGATCCGGGTTGGGAGACCCAGTACTTC,CATSRDPGWETQYF
-,TRBJ2-7,13,TRBD2,TRBV18,TGTGCCAGCCAAGGACTAGCGGGCGGCGAGCAGTACTTC,CASQGLAGGEQYF
-,TRBJ2-1,14,-,TRBV10-2,TGCGCCAGCATTTCCCCGAGCTCCTACAATGAGCAGTTCTTC,CASISPSSYNEQFF
-,TRBJ1-2,13,TRBD1,TRBV25-1,TGTGCCAGCGCTCCAGGGGGTGCCTATGGCTACACCTTC,CASAPGGAYGYTF
-,TRBJ1-4,15,TRBD1,TRBV4-1,TGCGCCAGCAGACGGGACAGGCCAACTAATGAAAAACTGTTTTTT,CASRRDRPTNEKLFF
-,TRBJ2-7,14,TRBD2,TRBV5-1,TGCGCCAGCAGCGTACTAGCGGGAGCCTACCAGCAGTACTTC,CASSVLAGAYQQYF
-,TRBJ1-1,14,-,TRBV6-5,TGTGCCAGCAGCCCCAGGGGTGCGGGCACTGAAGCTTTCTTT,CASSPRGAGTEAFF
-,TRBJ2-3,14,-,TRBV11-3,TGTGCCAGCAGCTTAGGGGAGACTACAGATACGCAGTATTTT,CASSLGETTDTQYF
-,TRBJ2-7,16,-,TRBV19,TGTGCCAGTAGTCGGTATAGCGGCACGAGCTCCTACGAGCAGTACTTC,CASSRYSGTSSYEQYF